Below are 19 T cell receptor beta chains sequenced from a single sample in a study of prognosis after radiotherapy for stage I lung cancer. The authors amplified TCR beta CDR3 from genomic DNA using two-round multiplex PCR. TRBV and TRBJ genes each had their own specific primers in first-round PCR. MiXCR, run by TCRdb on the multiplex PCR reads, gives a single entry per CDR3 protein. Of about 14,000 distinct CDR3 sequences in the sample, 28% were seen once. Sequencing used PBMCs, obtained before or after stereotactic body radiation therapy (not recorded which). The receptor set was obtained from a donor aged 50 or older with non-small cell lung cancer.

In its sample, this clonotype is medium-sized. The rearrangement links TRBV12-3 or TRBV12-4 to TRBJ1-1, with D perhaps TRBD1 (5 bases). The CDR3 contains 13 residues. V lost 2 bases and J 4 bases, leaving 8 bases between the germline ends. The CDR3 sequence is CASSLRGVTEAFF. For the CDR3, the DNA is TGTGCCAGCAGTTTAAGAGGGGTCACTGAAGCTTTCTTT.

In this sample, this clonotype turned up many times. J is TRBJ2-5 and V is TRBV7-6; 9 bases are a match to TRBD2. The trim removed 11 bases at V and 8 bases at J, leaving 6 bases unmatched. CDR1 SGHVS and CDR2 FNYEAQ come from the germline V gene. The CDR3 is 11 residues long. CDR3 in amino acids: CAAGGGGTQYF. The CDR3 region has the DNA TGTGCCGCGGGCGGGGGGGGCACCCAGTACTTC.

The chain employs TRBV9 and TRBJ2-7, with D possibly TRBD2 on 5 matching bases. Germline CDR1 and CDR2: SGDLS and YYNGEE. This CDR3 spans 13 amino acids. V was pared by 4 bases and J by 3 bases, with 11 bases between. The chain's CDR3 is CASSPGIHYEQYF. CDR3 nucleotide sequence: TGTGCCAGCAGCCCGGGGATACACTACGAGCAGTACTTC.

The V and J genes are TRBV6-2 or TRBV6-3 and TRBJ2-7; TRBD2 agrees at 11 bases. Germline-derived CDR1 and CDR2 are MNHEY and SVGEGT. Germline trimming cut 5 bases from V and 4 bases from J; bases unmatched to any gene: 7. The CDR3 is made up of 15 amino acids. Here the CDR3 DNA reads TGTGCCAGCAGTGACAGCACTAGCGGGAGATACGAGCAGTACTTC. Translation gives CASSDSTSGRYEQYF.

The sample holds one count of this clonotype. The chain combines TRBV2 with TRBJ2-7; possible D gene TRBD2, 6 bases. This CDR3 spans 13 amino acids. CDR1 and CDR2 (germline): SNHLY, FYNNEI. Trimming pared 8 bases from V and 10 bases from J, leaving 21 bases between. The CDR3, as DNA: TGTGCCAGCCTAGGGTCTAGAAGGGAGGCCCAGTACTTC. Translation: CASLGSRREAQYF.

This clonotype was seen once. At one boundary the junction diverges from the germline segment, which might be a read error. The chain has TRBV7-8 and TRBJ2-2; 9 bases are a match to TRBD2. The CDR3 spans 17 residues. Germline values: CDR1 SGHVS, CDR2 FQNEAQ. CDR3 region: CASRLGGIAGDDREPFF. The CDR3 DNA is TGTGCCAGCAGACTCGGGGGGATAGCGGGAGATGACAGGGAGCCGTTTTTT.

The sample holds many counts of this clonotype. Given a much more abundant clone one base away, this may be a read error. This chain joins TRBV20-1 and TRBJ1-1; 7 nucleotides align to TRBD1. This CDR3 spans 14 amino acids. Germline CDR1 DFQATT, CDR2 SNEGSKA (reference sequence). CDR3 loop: CGARDRVVNTEAFF. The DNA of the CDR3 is TGCGGTGCCAGAGACAGGGTGGTGAACACTGAAGCTTTCTTT.

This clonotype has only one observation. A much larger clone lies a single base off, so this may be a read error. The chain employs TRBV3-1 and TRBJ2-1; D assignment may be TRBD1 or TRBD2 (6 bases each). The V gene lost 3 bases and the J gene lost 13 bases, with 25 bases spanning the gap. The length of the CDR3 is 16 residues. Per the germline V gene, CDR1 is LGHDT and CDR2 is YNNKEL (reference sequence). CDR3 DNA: TGTGCCAGCAGCCACCAAGGAGGGACACTTGGGGTTGATCAGTTCTTC. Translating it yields CASSHQGGTLGVDQFF.

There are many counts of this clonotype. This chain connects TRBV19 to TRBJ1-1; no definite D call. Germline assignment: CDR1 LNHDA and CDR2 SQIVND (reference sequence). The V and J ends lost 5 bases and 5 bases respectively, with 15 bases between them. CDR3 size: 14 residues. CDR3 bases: TGTGCCAGTAGTGTCCCGGAAAGGAATACTGAAGCTTTCTTT. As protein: CASSVPERNTEAFF.

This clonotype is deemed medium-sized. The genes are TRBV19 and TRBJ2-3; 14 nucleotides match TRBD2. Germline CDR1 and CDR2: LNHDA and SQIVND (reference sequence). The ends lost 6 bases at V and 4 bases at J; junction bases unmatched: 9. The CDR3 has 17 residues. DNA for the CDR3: TGTGCCAGTAGGGGTTGGGGACTAGCGGGAGTTGCAGATACGCAGTATTTT. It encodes CASRGWGLAGVADTQYF.

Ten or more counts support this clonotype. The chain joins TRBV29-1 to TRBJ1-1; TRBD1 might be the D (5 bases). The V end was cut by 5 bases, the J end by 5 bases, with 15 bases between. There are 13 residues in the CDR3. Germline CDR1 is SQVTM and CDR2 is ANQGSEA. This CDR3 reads CSVPGTQRTEAFF. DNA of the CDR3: TGCAGCGTTCCCGGGACGCAAAGAACTGAAGCTTTCTTT.

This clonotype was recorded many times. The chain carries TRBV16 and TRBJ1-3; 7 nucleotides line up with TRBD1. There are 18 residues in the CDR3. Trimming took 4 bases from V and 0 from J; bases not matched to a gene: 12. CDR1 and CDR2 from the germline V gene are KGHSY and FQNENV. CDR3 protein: CASSLIKRGQSSGNTIYF. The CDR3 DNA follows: TGTGCCAGCAGCCTAATCAAACGGGGACAGTCCTCTGGAAACACCATATATTTT.

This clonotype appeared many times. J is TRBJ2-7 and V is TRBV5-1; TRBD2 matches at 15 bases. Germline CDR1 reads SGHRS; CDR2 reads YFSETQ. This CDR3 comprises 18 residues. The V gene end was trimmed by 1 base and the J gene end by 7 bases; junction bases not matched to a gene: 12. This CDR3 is CASSLRGLAGGTLGEQYF. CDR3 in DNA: TGCGCCAGCAGCTTGCGGGGACTAGCGGGAGGAACTTTGGGGGAGCAGTACTTC.

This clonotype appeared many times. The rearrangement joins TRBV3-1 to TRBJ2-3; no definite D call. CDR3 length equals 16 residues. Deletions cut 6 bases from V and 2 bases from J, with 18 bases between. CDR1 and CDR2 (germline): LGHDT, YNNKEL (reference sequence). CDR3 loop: CASSRTSKGITDTQYF. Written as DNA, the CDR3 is TGTGCCAGCAGTCGTACCTCAAAGGGTATCACAGATACGCAGTATTTT.

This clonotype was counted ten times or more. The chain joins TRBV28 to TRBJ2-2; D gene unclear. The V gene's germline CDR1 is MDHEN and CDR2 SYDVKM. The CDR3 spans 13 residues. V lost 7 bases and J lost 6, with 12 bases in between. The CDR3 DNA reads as TGTGCCAGCACCAACCACTGGGCCGGGGAGCTGTTTTTT. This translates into CASTNHWAGELFF.

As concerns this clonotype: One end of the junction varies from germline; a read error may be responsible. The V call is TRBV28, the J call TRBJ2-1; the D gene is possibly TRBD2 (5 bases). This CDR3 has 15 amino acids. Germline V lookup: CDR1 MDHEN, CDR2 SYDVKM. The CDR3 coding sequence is TGTGCCAGAAGTTTGGTAGGGAGCTCCTACAATGAGCAGTTCTTC. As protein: CARSLVGSSYNEQFF.

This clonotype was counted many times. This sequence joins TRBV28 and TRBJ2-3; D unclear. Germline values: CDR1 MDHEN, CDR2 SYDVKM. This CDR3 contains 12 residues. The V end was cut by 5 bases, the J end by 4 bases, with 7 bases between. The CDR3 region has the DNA TGTGCCAGCAGTCCGAGTTCAGATACGCAGTATTTT. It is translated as CASSPSSDTQYF.

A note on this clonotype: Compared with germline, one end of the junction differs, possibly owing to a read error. The CDR3 here is CAGSIRQGAGVNTEDFF. The CDR3 DNA follows: TGTGCCGGCAGCATTCGACAGGGGGCAGGGGTGAACACTGAAGATTTCTTT. The chain couples TRBV28 to TRBJ1-1; TRBD1 matches 10 bases. The CDR3 spans 17 residues. Germline CDR1 reads MDHEN; CDR2 reads SYDVKM. The full variable domain, completed using reference TRBV28 and TRBJ1-1, is DVKVTQSSRYLVKRTGEKVFLECVQDMDHENMFWYRQDPGLGLRLIYFSYDVKMKEKGDIPEGYSVSREKKERFSLILESASTNQTSMYLCAGSIRQGAGVNTEDFFGQGTRLTVV.

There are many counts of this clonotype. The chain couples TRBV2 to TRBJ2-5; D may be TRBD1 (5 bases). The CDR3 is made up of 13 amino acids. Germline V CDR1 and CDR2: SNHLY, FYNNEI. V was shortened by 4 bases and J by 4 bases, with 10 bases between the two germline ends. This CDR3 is CASSVIGVETQYF. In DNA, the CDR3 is TGTGCCAGCAGTGTAATAGGGGTAGAGACCCAGTACTTC.